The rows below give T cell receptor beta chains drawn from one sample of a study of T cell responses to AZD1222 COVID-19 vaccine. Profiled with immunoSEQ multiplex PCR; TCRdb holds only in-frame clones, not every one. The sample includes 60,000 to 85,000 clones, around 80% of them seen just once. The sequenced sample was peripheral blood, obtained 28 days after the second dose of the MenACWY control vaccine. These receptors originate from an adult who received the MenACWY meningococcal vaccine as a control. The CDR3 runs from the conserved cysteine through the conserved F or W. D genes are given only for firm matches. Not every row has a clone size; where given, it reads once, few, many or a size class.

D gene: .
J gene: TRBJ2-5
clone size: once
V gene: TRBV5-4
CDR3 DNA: TGTGCCAGCAGCTTGTCGGCAGGGCAAGAGACCCAGTACTTC
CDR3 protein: CASSLSAGQETQYF

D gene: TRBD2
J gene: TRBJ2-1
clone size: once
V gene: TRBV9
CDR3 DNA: TGTGCCAGCAGCGTAGGGAGCGGGGCTTACAATGAGCAGTTCTTC
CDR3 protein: CASSVGSGAYNEQFF

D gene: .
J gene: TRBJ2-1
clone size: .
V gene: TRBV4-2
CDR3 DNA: TGTGCCAGCAGCCAAGATTGGGCATATTCCCACTCCTACAATGAGCAGTTCTTC
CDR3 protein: CASSQDWAYSHSYNEQFF

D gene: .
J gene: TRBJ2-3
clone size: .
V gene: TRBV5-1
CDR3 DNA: TGCGCCAGCAGCTCGGGACCGGGCCTAGATACGCAGTATTTT
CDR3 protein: CASSSGPGLDTQYF

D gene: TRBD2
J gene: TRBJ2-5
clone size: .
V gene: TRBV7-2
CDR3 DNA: TGTGCCAGCAGCCCCAGTACCGGGAGGGGGGAGACCCAGTACTTC
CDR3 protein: CASSPSTGRGETQYF

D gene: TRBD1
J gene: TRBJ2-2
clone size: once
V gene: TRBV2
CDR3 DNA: TGTGCCAGCAGTGAAGATAAGGGGGCTTTGGGGGAGCTGTTTTTT
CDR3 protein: CASSEDKGALGELFF

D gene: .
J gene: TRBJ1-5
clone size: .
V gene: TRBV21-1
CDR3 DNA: TGTGCCAGCAGCTCGGAGCCGGGACAGGGGACAAATCAGCCCCAGCATTTT
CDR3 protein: CASSSEPGQGTNQPQHF

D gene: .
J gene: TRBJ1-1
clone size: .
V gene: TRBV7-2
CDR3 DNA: TGTGCCAGCAGCCCGGTCAGGATCATCCTTCTAATGAACACTGAAGCTTTCTTT
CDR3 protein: CASSPVRIILLMNTEAFF

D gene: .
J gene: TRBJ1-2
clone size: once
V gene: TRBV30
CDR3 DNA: TGTGCCTGGAGGCTGGGTCACTATGGCTACACCTTC
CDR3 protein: CAWRLGHYGYTF

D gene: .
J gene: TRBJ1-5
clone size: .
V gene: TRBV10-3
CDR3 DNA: TGTGCCATCAGTGAAGACAGAAATAGCAATCAGCCCCAGCATTTT
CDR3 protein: CAISEDRNSNQPQHF

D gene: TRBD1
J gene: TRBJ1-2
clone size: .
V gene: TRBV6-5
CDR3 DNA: TGTGCCAGCAGGTTAGACAGGGACTATGGCTACACCTTC
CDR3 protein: CASRLDRDYGYTF

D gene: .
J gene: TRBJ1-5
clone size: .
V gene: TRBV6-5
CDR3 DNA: TGTGCCAGCAGTTACTCCCCAGGGGTTGACAATCAGCCCCAGCATTTT
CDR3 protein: CASSYSPGVDNQPQHF

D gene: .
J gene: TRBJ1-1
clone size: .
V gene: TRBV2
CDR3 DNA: TGTGCCAGCTCCGCCGGCGTTTTGAACACTGAAGCTTTCTTT
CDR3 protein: CASSAGVLNTEAFF

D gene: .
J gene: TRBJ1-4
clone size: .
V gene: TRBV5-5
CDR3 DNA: TGTGCCAGCAGCCAACTTGACAGCGAAAAACTGTTTTTT
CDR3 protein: CASSQLDSEKLFF

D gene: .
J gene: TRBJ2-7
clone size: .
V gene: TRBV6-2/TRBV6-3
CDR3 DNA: TGTGCCAGCAGCCCCCAGGGGTACGAGCAGTACTTC
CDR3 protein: CASSPQGYEQYF

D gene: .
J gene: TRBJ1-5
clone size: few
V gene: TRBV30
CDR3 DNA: TGTGCCTGGAGTGATAGGGGAGGTCAGCCCCAGCATTTT
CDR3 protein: CAWSDRGGQPQHF

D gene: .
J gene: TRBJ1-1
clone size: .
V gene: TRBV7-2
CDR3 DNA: TGTGCCAGCAGCTTAGCGGGTGGGCTGATGAACACTGAAGCTTTCTTT
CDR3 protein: CASSLAGGLMNTEAFF

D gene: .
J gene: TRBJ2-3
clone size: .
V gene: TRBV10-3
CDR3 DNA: TGTGCCATCAGTGAGTCATCGGCAAGAGATACGCAGTATTTT
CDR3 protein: CAISESSARDTQYF

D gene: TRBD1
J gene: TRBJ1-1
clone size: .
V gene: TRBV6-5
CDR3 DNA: TGTGCCAGCAGTTACGCGGACAGGGGATCGACTGAAGCTTTCTTT
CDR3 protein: CASSYADRGSTEAFF

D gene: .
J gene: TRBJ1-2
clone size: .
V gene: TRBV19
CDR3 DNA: TGTGCCAGTAGTATTACAGGGCCATCAAGTGGCTACACCTTC
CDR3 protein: CASSITGPSSGYTF

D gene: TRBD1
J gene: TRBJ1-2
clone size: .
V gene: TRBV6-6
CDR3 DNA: TGTGCCAGCAGTTACTCACCAGGGGGCGACGGCTACACCTTC
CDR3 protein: CASSYSPGGDGYTF

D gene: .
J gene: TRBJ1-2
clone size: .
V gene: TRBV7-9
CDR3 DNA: TGTGCCAGCAGCCCCCACAGGTCTGGCTACACCTTC
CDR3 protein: CASSPHRSGYTF

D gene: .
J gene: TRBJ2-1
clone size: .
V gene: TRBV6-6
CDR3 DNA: TGTGCCAGCAGTTATAGGGCGGGGACAGAGAGTGTCTTC
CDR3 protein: CASSYRAGTESVF

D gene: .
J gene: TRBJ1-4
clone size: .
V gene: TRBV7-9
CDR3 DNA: TGTGCCAGCACCGAGGAAGGGGATAATGAAAAACTGTTTTTT
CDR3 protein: CASTEEGDNEKLFF

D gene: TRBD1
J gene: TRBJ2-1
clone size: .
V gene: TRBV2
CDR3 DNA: TGTGCCTCTCAATTGGACAGGGGCGAAAATAATGAGCAGTTCTTC
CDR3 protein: CASQLDRGENNEQFF

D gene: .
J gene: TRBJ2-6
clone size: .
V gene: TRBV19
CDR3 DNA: TGTGCCAGTAGTATGCCAAGCTCTGGGGCCAACGTCCTGACTTTC
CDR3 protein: CASSMPSSGANVLTF

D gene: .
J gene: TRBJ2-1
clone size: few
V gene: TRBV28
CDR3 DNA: TGTGCCAGCAGTTCCCTGGGGGTCTACAATGAGCAGTTCTTC
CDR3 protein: CASSSLGVYNEQFF

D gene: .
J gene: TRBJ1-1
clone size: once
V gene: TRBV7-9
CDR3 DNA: TGTGCCAGCACCTACGGGATGGGTACTGAAGCTTTCTTT
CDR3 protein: CASTYGMGTEAFF

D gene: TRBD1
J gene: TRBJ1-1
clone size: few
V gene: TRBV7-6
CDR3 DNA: TGTGCCAGCAGCCCAAACAGGGGGCACACTGAAGCTTTCTTT
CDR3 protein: CASSPNRGHTEAFF

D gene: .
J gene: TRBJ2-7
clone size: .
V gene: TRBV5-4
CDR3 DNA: TGTGCCAGCAGCAGTACAGGGATGGAGACCTACGAGCAGTACTTC
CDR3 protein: CASSSTGMETYEQYF

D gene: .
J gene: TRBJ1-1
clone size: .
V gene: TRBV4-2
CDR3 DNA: TGTGCCAGCAGCCAAGAGGTAGGCACTGAAGCTTTCTTT
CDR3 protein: CASSQEVGTEAFF

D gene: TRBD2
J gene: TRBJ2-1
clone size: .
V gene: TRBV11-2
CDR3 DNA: TGTGCCAGCAGCTTAGCAGCGGGAGGCCACAATGAGCAGTTCTTC
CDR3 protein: CASSLAAGGHNEQFF

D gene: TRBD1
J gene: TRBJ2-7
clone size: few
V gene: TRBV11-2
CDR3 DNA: TGTGCCAGCAGCTCACAGGGGGCCAACGAGCAGTACTTC
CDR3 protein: CASSSQGANEQYF

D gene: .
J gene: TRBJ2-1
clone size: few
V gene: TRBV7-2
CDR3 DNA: TGTGCCAGCAGCTTATGGGGGCAGGGGGGCAAGCAGTTCTTC
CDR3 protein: CASSLWGQGGKQFF

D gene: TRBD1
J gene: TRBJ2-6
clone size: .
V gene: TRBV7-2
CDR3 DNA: TGTGCCAGCAGCTTGGACAGGCCAGCCTCTGGGGCCAACGTCCTGACTTTC
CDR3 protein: CASSLDRPASGANVLTF

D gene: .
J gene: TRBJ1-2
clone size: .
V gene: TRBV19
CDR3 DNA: TGTGCCAGTAGTATTGGAAGATCTAACTATGGCTACACCTTC
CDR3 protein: CASSIGRSNYGYTF

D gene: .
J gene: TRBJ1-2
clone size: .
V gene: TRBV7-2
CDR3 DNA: TGTGCCAGCAGCGTATCGGCAGGATCTAAGGTCTACGGCTACACCTTC
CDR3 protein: CASSVSAGSKVYGYTF

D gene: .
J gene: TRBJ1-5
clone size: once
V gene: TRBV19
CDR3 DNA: TGTGCCAGTATTAAAGAATATGGGGCCGATCAGCCCCAGCATTTT
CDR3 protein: CASIKEYGADQPQHF

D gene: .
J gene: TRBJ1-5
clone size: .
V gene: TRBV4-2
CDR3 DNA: TGTGCCAGCAGCCAAGGGATGCTGGAGCCCCAGCATTTT
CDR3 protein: CASSQGMLEPQHF

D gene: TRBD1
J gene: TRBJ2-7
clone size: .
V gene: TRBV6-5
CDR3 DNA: TGTGCCAGCAGTTCTGACAGGGGGCCCTACGAGCAGTACTTC
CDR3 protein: CASSSDRGPYEQYF

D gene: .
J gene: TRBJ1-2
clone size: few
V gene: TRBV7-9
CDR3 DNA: TGTGCCAGCAGCTTAGGTCAGATCAATGGCTACACCTTC
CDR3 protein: CASSLGQINGYTF

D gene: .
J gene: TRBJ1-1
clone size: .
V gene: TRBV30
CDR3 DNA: TGTGCCTGGAGGGGACAGAACACTGAAGCTTTCTTT
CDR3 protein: CAWRGQNTEAFF

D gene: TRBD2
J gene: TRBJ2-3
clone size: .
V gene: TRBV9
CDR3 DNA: TGTGCCAGCAGCGCTCTAGCGGGGGGCGCAGATACGCAGTATTTT
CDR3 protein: CASSALAGGADTQYF

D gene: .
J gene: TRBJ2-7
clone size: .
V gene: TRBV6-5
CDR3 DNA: TGTGCCAGCAGTCATGCCGGGACAAGGGCCTTTGAGCAGTACTTC
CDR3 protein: CASSHAGTRAFEQYF

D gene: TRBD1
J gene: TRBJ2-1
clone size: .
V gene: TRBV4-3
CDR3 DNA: TGCGCCAGCAGCCAAGAGGGGCCGGGGACAGGGGTGAACAATGAGCAGTTCTTC
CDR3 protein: CASSQEGPGTGVNNEQFF

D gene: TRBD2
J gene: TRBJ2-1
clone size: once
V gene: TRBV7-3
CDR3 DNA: TGTGCCAGCAGCTCGCTAGCGGGGACTGAGCAGTTCTTC
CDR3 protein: CASSSLAGTEQFF

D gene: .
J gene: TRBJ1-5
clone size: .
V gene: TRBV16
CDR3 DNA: TGTGCCAGCAGCCAATCTGAGGATCGGCCCCAGCATTTT
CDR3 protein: CASSQSEDRPQHF

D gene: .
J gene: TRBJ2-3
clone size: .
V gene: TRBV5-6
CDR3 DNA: TGTGCCAGCGACTACGGCCTATTGGTTGGAGATACGCAGTATTTT
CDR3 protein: CASDYGLLVGDTQYF

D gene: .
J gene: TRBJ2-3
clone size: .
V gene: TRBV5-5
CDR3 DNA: TGTGCCAGCAGCTTGTGGGATACAGATACGCAGTATTTT
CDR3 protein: CASSLWDTDTQYF

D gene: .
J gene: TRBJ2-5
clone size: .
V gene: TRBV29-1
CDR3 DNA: TGCAGCGAGAGGACAGCCCAAGAGACCCAGTACTTC
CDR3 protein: CSERTAQETQYF

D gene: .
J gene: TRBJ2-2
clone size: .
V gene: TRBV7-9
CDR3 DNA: TGTGCCAGCAGCTCAAGGACAGTTTACACCGGGGAGCTGTTTTTT
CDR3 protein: CASSSRTVYTGELFF

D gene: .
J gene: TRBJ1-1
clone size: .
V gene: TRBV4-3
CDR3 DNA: TGCGCCAGCAGCCAAGCGGTGAACACTGAAGCTTTCTTT
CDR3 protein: CASSQAVNTEAFF

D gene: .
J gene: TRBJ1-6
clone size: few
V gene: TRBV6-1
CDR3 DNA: TGTGCCAGCAGTGAACAGGGACGGTCACCCCTCCACTTT
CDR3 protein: CASSEQGRSPLHF

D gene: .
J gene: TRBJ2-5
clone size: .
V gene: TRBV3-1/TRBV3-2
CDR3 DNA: TGTGCCAGCAGCATCGTCCCGGGAGAGACCCAGTACTTC
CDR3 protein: CASSIVPGETQYF